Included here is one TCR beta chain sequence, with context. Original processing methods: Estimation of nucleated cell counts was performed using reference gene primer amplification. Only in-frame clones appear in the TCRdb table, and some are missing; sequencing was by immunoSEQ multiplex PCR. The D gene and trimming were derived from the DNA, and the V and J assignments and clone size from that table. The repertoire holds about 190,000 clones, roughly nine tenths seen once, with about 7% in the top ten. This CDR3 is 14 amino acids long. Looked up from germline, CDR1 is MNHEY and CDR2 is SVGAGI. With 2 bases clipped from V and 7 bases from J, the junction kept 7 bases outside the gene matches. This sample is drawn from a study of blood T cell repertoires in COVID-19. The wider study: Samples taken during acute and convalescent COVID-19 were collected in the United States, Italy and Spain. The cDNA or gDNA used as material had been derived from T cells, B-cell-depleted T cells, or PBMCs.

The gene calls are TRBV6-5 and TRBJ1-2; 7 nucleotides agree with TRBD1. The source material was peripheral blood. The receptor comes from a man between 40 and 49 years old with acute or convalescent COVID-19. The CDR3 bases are TGTGCCAGCAGTTACCGATCCGACAGGGCTGGCTACACCTTC. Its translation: CASSYRSDRAGYTF.